These 21 T cell receptor beta chains came from one sample sequenced in a study of cytomegalovirus exposure and HLA in healthy donors. PCR amplification relied on 60 Vbeta primers (plus 13 Jbeta primers). TCRdb keeps only in-frame clones here, not all; method: immunoSEQ multiplex PCR. This table has over 150,000 clones, 60% to 85% appearing once. The sample consisted of PBMCs. The receptors here all came from a male donor in good health and CMV-seropositive.

This clone was picked up one time. The chain recombines TRBV18 with TRBJ1-2; no clear D gene. Per the germline V gene, CDR1 is KGHSH and CDR2 is LQKENI. Trimming took 1 base from V and 1 from J, leaving 7 bases between them. The CDR3 is made up of 14 amino acids. The CDR3 loop reads CASSPQSGNYGYTF. CDR3 coding DNA: TGTGCCAGCTCACCACAATCCGGTAACTATGGCTACACCTTC.

V usage is TRBV30 and J usage is TRBJ1-1, with 7 bases fitting TRBD1. There are 16 residues in the CDR3. The J segment lost 2 bases and the V segment lost 3 bases, leaving 12 bases of the junction unmatched. The germline gives CDR1 GTSNPN, CDR2 SVGIG (reference sequence). CDR3 protein: CAWSLRHQGENTEAFF. The CDR3 DNA is TGTGCCTGGAGCCTCCGCCACCAGGGGGAAAACACTGAAGCTTTCTTT.

The rearrangement joins TRBV7-2 to TRBJ2-1; 12 nucleotides match TRBD2. Germline V gene sequence: CDR1 SGHTA, CDR2 FQGNSA. Trimming cost V 4 bases and J 4 bases; bases outside gene matches: 2. The CDR3 runs to 15 residues. CDR3 in DNA: TGTGCCAGCAGCTCGACTAGCGGGGGTTACAATGAGCAGTTCTTC. Residues: CASSSTSGGYNEQFF.

V gene TRBV9 combines with J gene TRBJ2-3, with D tentatively TRBD1 (5 bases). CDR3 length: 14 amino acids. Looked up from germline, CDR1 is SGDLS and CDR2 is YYNGEE. V was pared by 0 bases and J by 0 bases, with 5 bases between. The CDR3 here is CASSVGGSTDTQYF. In nucleotides, the CDR3 is TGTGCCAGCAGCGTAGGGGGCAGCACAGATACGCAGTATTTT.

The V and J genes are TRBV6-1 and TRBJ1-5, with 8 bases that match TRBD1. Germline values: CDR1 MNHNS, CDR2 SASEGT. The length of the CDR3 is 15 residues. The junction had 8 bases not matched to a gene; V was cut back by 4 bases and J by 6 bases. The DNA of the CDR3 is TGTGCCAGCAGTGTAAAGTGGACAGGGATTCAGCCCCAGCATTTT. Translating it yields CASSVKWTGIQPQHF.

The gene calls are TRBV6-6 and TRBJ2-6, with a weak D call TRBD2 (5 bases). CDR1 and CDR2 from the germline V gene are MNHNY and SVGAGI (reference sequence). The CDR3 has 15 residues. The V end was cut by 5 bases, the J end by 2 bases, with 10 bases between. The DNA for the CDR3 is TGTGCCAGCAGTCAGAAGGAGGCTGGGGCCAACGTCCTGACTTTC. Protein: CASSQKEAGANVLTF.

V is TRBV14 and J is TRBJ1-1, with 10 bases identical to TRBD1. After removal of 1 base from V and 4 bases from J, the junction contained 0 bases not matched to a gene. The CDR3 covers 14 residues. From germline, CDR1 is SGHDN and CDR2 FVKESK. CDR3 protein: CASSQGTGGTEAFF. The CDR3 DNA reads as TGTGCCAGCAGCCAAGGGACAGGGGGCACTGAAGCTTTCTTT.

This chain joins TRBV5-1 and TRBJ2-3; weak D call: TRBD2 (6 bases). Germline V gene data show CDR1 as SGHRS and CDR2 as YFSETQ. There are 17 residues in the CDR3. V was pared by 1 base and J by 6 bases, with 21 bases between. CDR3 nucleotides: TGCGCCAGCAGCTTGTATCGGGCCCCAACGGAGGGGGATACGCAGTATTTT. Translated: CASSLYRAPTEGDTQYF.

This rearrangement joins TRBV7-2 to TRBJ1-2; D is unresolved. The CDR3 has 14 amino acids. The V gene lost 5 bases and the J gene lost 2 bases, with 12 bases spanning the gap. Per the germline V gene, CDR1 is SGHTA and CDR2 is FQGNSA. The CDR3 DNA reads as TGTGCCAGCAGCGGAGTCGTCAGAAACTATGGCTACACCTTC. This sequence encodes CASSGVVRNYGYTF. Drawing the rest from reference TRBV7-2 and TRBJ1-2, the complete variable domain is GAGVSQSPSNKVTEKGKDVELRCDPISGHTALYWYRQSLGQGLEFLIYFQGNSAPDKSGLPSDRFSAERTGGSVSTLTIQRTQQEDSAVYLCASSGVVRNYGYTFGSGTRLTVV.

The chain employs TRBV11-2 and TRBJ1-2; no clear D gene. V lost 4 bases to trimming and J lost 8 bases, with 14 bases between them. The CDR3 covers 13 residues. Germline-derived CDR1 and CDR2 are SGHAT and FQNNGV. DNA of the CDR3: TGTGCCAGCAGCTCGCCGCGGACGGGGGGCTACACCTTC. This sequence encodes CASSSPRTGGYTF.

The chain links TRBV6-1 to TRBJ2-7; 11 nucleotides agree with TRBD2. The ends lost 2 bases at V and 9 bases at J; junction bases unmatched: 12. The V gene's germline CDR1 is MNHNS and CDR2 SASEGT. This CDR3 is built from 16 residues. In nucleotides, the CDR3 is TGTGCCAGCAGTGAATCCCTCACTAGCGGGGGTTTCGGGCAGTACTTC. It specifies CASSESLTSGGFGQYF.

This chain connects TRBV5-1 to TRBJ2-2; TRBD1 is a possible D gene (6 bases). The V end lost 2 bases, the J end lost 2 bases, and 10 bases lay between the germline ends. The germline V gene has CDR1 SGHRS and CDR2 YFSETQ. The CDR3 has 15 amino acids. CDR3 DNA sequence: TGCGCCAGCAGCTTATACAGGGCCAACACCGGGGAGCTGTTTTTT. Protein: CASSLYRANTGELFF.

This chain uses TRBV2 with TRBJ2-7, with D tentatively TRBD1 (6 bases). The germline V gene has CDR1 SNHLY and CDR2 FYNNEI. This CDR3 contains 13 residues. Trimming stripped 10 bases from V and 2 bases from J, with 15 bases between. The CDR3 protein is CATYGGTTYEQYF. The CDR3 DNA sequence: TGTGCCACATATGGGGGCACAACCTACGAGCAGTACTTC.

The rearrangement joins TRBV11-2 to TRBJ2-5; 7 bases line up with TRBD2. This CDR3 is 13 amino acids long. Germline V gene sequence: CDR1 SGHAT, CDR2 FQNNGV. V trimming: 3 bases; J trimming: 4 bases; junction bases outside the gene matches: 2. CDR3 DNA: TGTGCCAGCAGCTTTGCTAGCGGAGAGACCCAGTACTTC. Translating gives CASSFASGETQYF.

J is TRBJ1-1 and V is TRBV5-4; TRBD1 aligns across 10 bases. Germline V CDR1 and CDR2: SGHNT, YYREEE (reference sequence). The length of the CDR3 is 16 residues. Unmatched junction bases numbered 12, after V lost 5 bases and J lost 5 bases. The DNA of the CDR3 is TGTGCCAGCAGGACCGGGACAGGGGAAGAGGGTACTGAAGCTTTCTTT. It yields the protein CASRTGTGEEGTEAFF.

V and J are TRBV6-1 and TRBJ1-5, with TRBD1 identical over 8 bases. V was pared by 8 bases and J by 12 bases, with 18 bases of the junction left unmatched. Germline values: CDR1 MNHNS, CDR2 SASEGT. The CDR3 covers 15 residues. The CDR3 bases are TGTGCCAGCGGGTCGGACAGGGTGGTGATGAGTGACCAGCATTTT. Translated: CASGSDRVVMSDQHF.

V and J are TRBV10-3 and TRBJ1-2; a weak D match, TRBD1 (5 bases). The CDR3 covers 13 residues. Trimming removed 0 bases from V and 7 bases from J, with 9 bases in between. Germline lookup yields CDR1 ENHRY and CDR2 SYGVKD. The CDR3 nucleotides are TGTGCCATCAGTGAGTCTCGGGGGGGTGGCTACACCTTC. Its protein is CAISESRGGGYTF.

This clone has just a few counts. The chain joins TRBV25-1 to TRBJ1-2, with TRBD1 identical over 10 bases. V lost 4 bases to trimming and J lost 6 bases; unmatched junction nucleotides: 14. This CDR3 comprises 17 residues. CDR1 is MGHDK and CDR2 is SYGVNS in the germline V gene. The DNA of the CDR3 is TGTGCCAGCAGTGGGGCCGGGACAGGGGCGTCCTTTGATGGCTACACCTTC. Translating gives CASSGAGTGASFDGYTF.

This clone was counted between two and nine times. This chain connects TRBV27 to TRBJ2-6; D is uncertain. The V gene lost 6 bases and the J gene lost 7 bases, with 7 bases spanning the gap. The CDR3 is 12 amino acids. Germline CDR1 is MNHEY and CDR2 is SMNVEV (reference sequence). The CDR3 reads CASSPTANVLTF. As DNA, the CDR3 is TGTGCCAGCAGCCCTACTGCCAACGTCCTGACTTTC. Filled out from reference TRBV27 and TRBJ2-6, the complete variable domain reads EAQVTQNPRYLITVTGKKLTVTCSQNMNHEYMSWYRQDPGLGLRQIYYSMNVEVTDKGDVPEGYKVSRKEKRNFPLILESPSPNQTSLYFCASSPTANVLTFGAGSRLTVL.

The rearrangement links TRBV5-8 to TRBJ1-1; D might be TRBD1 (5 bases). This CDR3 comprises 15 residues. V lost 3 bases, J lost 0 bases, and 12 bases lay in between. From germline, CDR1 is SGHTS and CDR2 YDEGEE. The CDR3 nucleotides read TGTGCCAGCAGCTCCTTTGGGACTCTGAACACTGAAGCTTTCTTT. Translated, it gives CASSSFGTLNTEAFF. The whole variable domain, filled in from reference TRBV5-8 and TRBJ1-1, reads EAGVTQSPTHLIKTRGQQATLRCSPISGHTSVYWYQQALGLGLQFLLWYDEGEERNRGNFPPRFSGRQFPNYSSELNVNALELEDSALYLCASSSFGTLNTEAFFGQGTRLTVV.

This clone has just one count. This rearrangement joins TRBV7-8 to TRBJ1-2; D may be TRBD1 (5 bases). V gave up 1 base and J gave up 8 bases, with 11 bases separating them. The CDR3 contains 13 residues. Germline V gives CDR1 SGHVS, CDR2 FQNEAQ. As DNA, the CDR3 is TGTGCCAGCAGCTTAGTGCAGGGAGGAGGCTACACCTTC. This translates into CASSLVQGGGYTF.